This TCR beta chain appears in the sequencing data of a study of control samples from healthy donors and cancer patients. The CDR3 consists of 16 residues. Germline V gives CDR1 MDHEN, CDR2 SYDVKM. Between the trimmed V and J ends, which lost 5 bases and 1 base, there was a span of 15 bases. TCRdb keeps only in-frame clones here, not all; method: immunoSEQ multiplex PCR. The sample lists around 180,000 clones; almost 90% were seen once. The clonotype originates from a woman aged 30 to 39 in good health. Material for sequencing was blood. This rearrangement joins TRBV28 to TRBJ1-3, with D maybe TRBD1 (5 bases). Written as DNA, the CDR3 is TGTGCCAGCAGTCCGTCAGGGATCCTATCTGGAAACACCATATATTTT. As protein: CASSPSGILSGNTIYF.